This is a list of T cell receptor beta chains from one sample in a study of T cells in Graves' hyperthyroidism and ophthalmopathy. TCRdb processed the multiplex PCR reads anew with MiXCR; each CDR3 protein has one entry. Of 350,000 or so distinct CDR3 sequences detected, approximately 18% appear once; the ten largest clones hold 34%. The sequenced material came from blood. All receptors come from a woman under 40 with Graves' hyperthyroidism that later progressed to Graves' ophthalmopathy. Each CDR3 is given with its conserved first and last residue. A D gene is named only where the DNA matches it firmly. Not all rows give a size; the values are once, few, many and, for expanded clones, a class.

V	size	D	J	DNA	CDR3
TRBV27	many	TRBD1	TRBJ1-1	TGTGCCAGCAGTTTATGGGGGGACAGGGGGCTCTTCGGCACTGAAGCTTTCTTT	CASSLWGDRGLFGTEAFF
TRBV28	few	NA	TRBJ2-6	TGTGCCAGCAGTTTATTTAGGAGCTCTGGGGCCAACGTCCTGACTTTC	CASSLFRSSGANVLTF
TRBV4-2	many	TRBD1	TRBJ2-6	TGTGCCAGCAGCCCGACAGGGGGCTCTGGGGCCAACGTCCTGACTTTC	CASSPTGGSGANVLTF
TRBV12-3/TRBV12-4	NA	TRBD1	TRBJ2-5	TGTGCCAGCAGTTTCCAGGGGGCCAGCGAGACCCAGTACTTC	CASSFQGASETQYF
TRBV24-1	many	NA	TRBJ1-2	TGTGCCACCAGTGATTTGCAAAATGGGAATTATGGCTACACCTTC	CATSDLQNGNYGYTF
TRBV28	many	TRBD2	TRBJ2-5	TGTGCCAGCAGTTTCTCTAGCGGATTTTTACAAGAGACCCAGTACTTC	CASSFSSGFLQETQYF
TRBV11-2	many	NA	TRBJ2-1	TGTGCCAGCAGCTTATCAGGGGCGCTCTACAATGAGCAGTTCTTC	CASSLSGALYNEQFF
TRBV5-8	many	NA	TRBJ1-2	TGTGCCAGCAGCTTAGGACAAACGGACTATGGCTACACCTTC	CASSLGQTDYGYTF
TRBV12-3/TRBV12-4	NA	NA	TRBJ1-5	TGTGCCAGCAGTGCGGGATCGTACGGCAATCAGCCCCAGCATTTT	CASSAGSYGNQPQHF
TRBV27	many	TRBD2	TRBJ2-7	TGTGCCAGCAGTACCTTTTGGACTAGCGGGGCCAACGAGCAGTACTTC	CASSTFWTSGANEQYF
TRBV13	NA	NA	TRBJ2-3	TGTGCCAGCAGCGATAGCACAGATACGCATTATTTT	CASSDSTDTHYF
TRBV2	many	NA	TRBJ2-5	TGTGCCAGCAACCGGGACACCCAAGAGACCCAGTACTTC	CASNRDTQETQYF
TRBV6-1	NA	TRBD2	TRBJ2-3	TGTGCCAGCAGGGTAGCGGGAGGGGTTGGAGATACGCAGTATTTT	CASRVAGGVGDTQYF
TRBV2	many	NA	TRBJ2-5	TGTGCCAGCAGTGAAGCTGGTACTTTCCAGTACTTC	CASSEAGTFQYF
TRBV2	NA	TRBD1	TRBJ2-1	TGTGCCAGCAGTGCGGACAGGGCTTCCTACAATGAGCAGTTCTTC	CASSADRASYNEQFF
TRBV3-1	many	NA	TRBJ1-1	TGTGCCAGCAGCCAAGGAATTTTGCGACACTTAGGAACTGAAGCTTTCTTT	CASSQGILRHLGTEAFF
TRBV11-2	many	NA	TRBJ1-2	TGTGCCAGCAGCTTCGAAGACAACTATGGCTACACCTTC	CASSFEDNYGYTF
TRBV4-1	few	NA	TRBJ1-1	TGCGCCAGCAGCCAAGAGAGTTACGGTAAGGGACTGAACACTGAAGCTTTCTTT	CASSQESYGKGLNTEAFF
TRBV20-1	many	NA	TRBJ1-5	TGCAGTGCTCGGACAGTGGGACAGCCCCAGCATTTT	CSARTVGQPQHF
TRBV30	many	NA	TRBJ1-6	TGTGCCTGGAGTAGGAGTACCACTTATAATTCACCCCTCCACTTT	CAWSRSTTYNSPLHF